This T cell receptor beta chain is from a study of blood T cell repertoires in COVID-19. This CDR3 spans 12 amino acids. Germline lookup yields CDR1 SQVTM and CDR2 ANQGSEA. V lost 3 bases to trimming and J lost 5 bases, with 9 bases between them. Assay: immunoSEQ multiplex PCR; the TCRdb copy retains only in-frame clones and omits some. The sample records tens of thousands of clones, around 86% being singletons. The sequence was collected from a human donor in a cohort sampled during active COVID-19. J is TRBJ2-3 and V is TRBV29-1; D unresolved. Sequenced input: peripheral blood. CDR3 sequence reads: CSVEWALDTQYF. CDR3 in DNA: TGCAGCGTTGAGTGGGCCCTAGATACGCAGTATTTT.